The clone carrying this T cell receptor (beta chain) appeared once. Enrollment of patients from Seattle took place during active infection, with longitudinal follow-up. Authors' processing steps: Counts of nucleated cells, estimated from reference gene primer amplification, were obtained. Only in-frame clones appear in the TCRdb table, and some are missing; sequencing was by immunoSEQ multiplex PCR. For V, J and clone size, that table is used; D and trimming come from the DNA. Of roughly 150,000 clones listed, 70% to 80% were seen once; the top ten hold around 8%. The data originate from a study of blood T cell repertoires in COVID-19. Whole-study context: PBMCs, B-cell-depleted T cells, or T cells provided the cDNA or gDNA that made up the material.

Trimming removed 0 bases from V and 2 bases from J, with 18 bases in between. Germline-derived CDR1 and CDR2 are MDHEN and SYDVKM. The CDR3 spans 18 residues. The V gene is TRBV28, the J gene TRBJ2-3; possible D gene TRBD2, 6 bases. This receptor was taken from a woman aged 55-75 years with COVID-19, enrolled during active disease. Material for sequencing was peripheral blood. CDR3 nucleotide sequence: TGTGCCAGCAGTTTATGGGGGGACTCGACCTACTACACAGATACGCAGTATTTT. Encoded protein: CASSLWGDSTYYTDTQYF.